This TCR beta chain is drawn from a study of cytomegalovirus exposure and HLA in healthy donors. Study-wide points: The authors considered a cluster of highly shared sequence variants likely to be a sequencing artifact.

About this clone: What it recognizes is unknown.

This CDR3 region has 13 residues. The germline V and J ends were trimmed by 3 bases and 9 bases, with 12 bases remaining between them. The germline CDR1 and CDR2 sequences are MNHNS and SASEGT. 60 Vbeta and 13 Jbeta primers were used in PCR. Sequenced by immunoSEQ multiplex PCR; TCRdb stores in-frame clones only, minus some. There are over 150,000 clones in the sample; about 80% occur only once, and around 9.8% lies in the top ten. This TCR was sampled from a man in his late teens or twenties in good health and CMV-seropositive. The V and J genes are TRBV6-1 and TRBJ1-5; D is possibly TRBD1 (6 bases). Sequences were obtained from PBMCs. In nucleotides, the CDR3 is TGTGCCAGCAGTGAGACAGGAGTTGGGCCCCAGCATTTT. It encodes CASSETGVGPQHF.